The clone carrying this T cell receptor (beta chain) was recorded a few times. The antigen is not known. This specimen comes from a study of post-analysis software for immune sequencing data. Germline lookup yields CDR1 SGHDN and CDR2 FVKESK. V shed 4 bases and J shed 4 bases, with 11 bases lying between them. The CDR3 has 14 residues. Included in the TCR beta cDNA libraries were unique molecular identifiers. Each CDR3 protein is one row after TCRdb ran MiXCR on the PCR reads. The sample lists about 820,000 distinct CDR3 sequences, under 70% occurring once. General study findings and limits: TRBV5-6, TRBV5-1 and TRBV20-1 were among several TRBV segments more frequent in patients than controls.

What was sequenced was blood. The TCR originated in a girl under 18 with multiple sclerosis. The chain joins TRBV14 to TRBJ2-1; either TRBD1 or TRBD2 may fit D (5 bases each). This CDR3 is CASSLWGNYNEQFF. In nucleotides, the CDR3 is TGTGCCAGCAGCCTCTGGGGGAATTACAATGAGCAGTTCTTC.